A single T cell receptor (beta chain) is shown here with its context. Antigen: not known. The CDR3 spans 14 residues. Looked up from germline, CDR1 is KGHSH and CDR2 is LQKENI. V shed 3 bases and J 6 bases; nucleotides not matched to a gene: 4. Naive CD4+ cells were CD45RA-selected; the remaining cells were memory. The assay was immunoSEQ multiplex PCR, and TCRdb's table has in-frame clones only and misses some. The repertoire includes over a million clones, approximately 98.5% of them detected once, and 0.36% sits in the top ten. The record originates from a study of shared clonotypes between healthy human individuals. Looking at the study overall: Donors consisted of a couple of women and a few men between 18 and 49. Study observations and caveats: Researchers found naive subsets generally carried larger estimated richness than memory subsets.

Material for sequencing was naive CD4+ T cells sorted from blood. The subset here: CD45RA+ positively selected. The chain combines TRBV18 with TRBJ2-2; 7 bases map to TRBD1. The clonotype originates from a man aged 25-40 years in good health. CDR3 sequence (DNA): TGTGCCAGCTCACCTTCGGGACAGTCCGGGGAGCTGTTTTTT. Its translation is CASSPSGQSGELFF.